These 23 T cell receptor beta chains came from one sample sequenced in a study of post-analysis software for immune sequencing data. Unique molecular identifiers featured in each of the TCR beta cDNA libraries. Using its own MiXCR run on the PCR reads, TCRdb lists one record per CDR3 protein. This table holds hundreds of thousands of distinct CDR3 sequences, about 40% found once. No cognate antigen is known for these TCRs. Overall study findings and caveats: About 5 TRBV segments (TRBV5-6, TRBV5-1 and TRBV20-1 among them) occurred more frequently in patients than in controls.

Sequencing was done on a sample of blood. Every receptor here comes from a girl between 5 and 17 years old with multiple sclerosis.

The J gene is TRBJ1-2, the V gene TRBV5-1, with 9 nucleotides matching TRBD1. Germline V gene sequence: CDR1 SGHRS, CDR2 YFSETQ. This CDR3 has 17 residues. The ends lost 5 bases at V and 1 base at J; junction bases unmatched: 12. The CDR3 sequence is CASSPPGQGELNYGYTF. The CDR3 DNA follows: TGCGCCAGCAGTCCTCCGGGACAGGGAGAGCTTAACTATGGCTACACCTTC. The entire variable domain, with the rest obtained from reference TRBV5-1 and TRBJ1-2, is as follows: KAGVTQTPRYLIKTRGQQVTLSCSPISGHRSVSWYQQTPGQGLQFLFEYFSETQRNKGNFPGRFSGRQFSNSRSEMNVSTLELGDSALYLCASSPPGQGELNYGYTFGSGTRLTVV.

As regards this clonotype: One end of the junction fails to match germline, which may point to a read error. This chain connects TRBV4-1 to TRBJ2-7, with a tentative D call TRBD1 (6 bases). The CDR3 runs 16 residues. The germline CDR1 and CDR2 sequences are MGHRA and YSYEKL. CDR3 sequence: CVSSQVVGARTYEQYF. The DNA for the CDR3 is TGCGTCAGCAGCCAAGTGGTGGGGGCGAGGACTTACGAGCAGTACTTC.

CDR3 sequence reads: CSVHGGQANTEAFF. CDR3 bases: TGCAGCGTCCACGGCGGGCAGGCGAACACTGAAGCTTTCTTT. The chain employs TRBV29-1 and TRBJ1-1; D remains unclear. Germline assignment: CDR1 SQVTM and CDR2 ANQGSEA. V lost 6 bases and J 1 base, leaving 15 bases between the germline ends. There are 14 residues in the CDR3.

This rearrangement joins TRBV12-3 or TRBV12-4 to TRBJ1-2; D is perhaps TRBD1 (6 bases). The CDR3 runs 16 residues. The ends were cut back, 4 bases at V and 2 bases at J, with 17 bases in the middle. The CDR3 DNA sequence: TGTGCCAGCAGTTACGGGGGGGCCCTTCTCAACTATGGCTACACCTTC. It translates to CASSYGGALLNYGYTF.

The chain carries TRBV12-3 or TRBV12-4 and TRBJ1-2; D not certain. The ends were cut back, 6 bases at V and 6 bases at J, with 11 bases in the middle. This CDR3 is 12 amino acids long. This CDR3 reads CASSLGMDGYTF. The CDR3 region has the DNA TGTGCCAGCAGCCTCGGAATGGATGGCTACACCTTC.

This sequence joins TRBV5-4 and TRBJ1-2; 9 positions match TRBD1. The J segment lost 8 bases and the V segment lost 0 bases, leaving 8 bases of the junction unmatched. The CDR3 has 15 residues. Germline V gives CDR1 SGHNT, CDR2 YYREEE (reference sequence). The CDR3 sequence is CASSLADRGMGGYTF. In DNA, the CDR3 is TGTGCCAGCAGCTTGGCGGACAGGGGAATGGGAGGCTACACCTTC.

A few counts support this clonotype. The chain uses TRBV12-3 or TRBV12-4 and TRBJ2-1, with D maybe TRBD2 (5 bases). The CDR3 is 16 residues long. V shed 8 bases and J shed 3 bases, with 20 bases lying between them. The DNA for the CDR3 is TGTGCCAGCGGGCGGGTTACTAGTGCTGGCTACAATGAGCAGTTCTTC. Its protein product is CASGRVTSAGYNEQFF.

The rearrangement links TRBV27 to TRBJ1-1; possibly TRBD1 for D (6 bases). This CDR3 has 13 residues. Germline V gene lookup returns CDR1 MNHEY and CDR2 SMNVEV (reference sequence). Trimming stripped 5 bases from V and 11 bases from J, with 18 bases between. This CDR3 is CASSPGGGRGAFF. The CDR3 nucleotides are TGTGCCAGCAGTCCCGGCGGGGGCCGCGGGGCTTTCTTT.

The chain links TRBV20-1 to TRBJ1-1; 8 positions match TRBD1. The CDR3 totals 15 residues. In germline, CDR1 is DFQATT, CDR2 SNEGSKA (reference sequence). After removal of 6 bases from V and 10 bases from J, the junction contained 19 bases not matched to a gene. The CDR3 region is CSAPRGDRWGSGAFF. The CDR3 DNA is TGCAGTGCCCCCCGGGGGGACAGGTGGGGATCGGGAGCTTTCTTT.

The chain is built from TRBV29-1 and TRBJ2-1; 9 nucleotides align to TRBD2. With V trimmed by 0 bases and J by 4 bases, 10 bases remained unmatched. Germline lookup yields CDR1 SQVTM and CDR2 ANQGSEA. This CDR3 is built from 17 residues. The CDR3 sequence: CSVEDGDLAGFYNEQFF. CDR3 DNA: TGCAGCGTTGAAGACGGGGATCTAGCGGGGTTTTACAATGAGCAGTTCTTC.

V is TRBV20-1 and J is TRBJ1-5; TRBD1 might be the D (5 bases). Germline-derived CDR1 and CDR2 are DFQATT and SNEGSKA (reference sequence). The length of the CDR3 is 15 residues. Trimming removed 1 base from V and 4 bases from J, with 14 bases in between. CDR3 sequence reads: CSARVAGTLNQPQHF. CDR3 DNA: TGCAGTGCTAGAGTAGCCGGGACGTTGAATCAGCCCCAGCATTTT.

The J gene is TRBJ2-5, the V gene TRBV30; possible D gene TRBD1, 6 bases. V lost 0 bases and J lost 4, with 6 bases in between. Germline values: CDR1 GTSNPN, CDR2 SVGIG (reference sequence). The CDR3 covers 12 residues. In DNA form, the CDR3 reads TGTGCCTGGAGTGTAGGGGGAGAGACCCAGTACTTC. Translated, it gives CAWSVGGETQYF.

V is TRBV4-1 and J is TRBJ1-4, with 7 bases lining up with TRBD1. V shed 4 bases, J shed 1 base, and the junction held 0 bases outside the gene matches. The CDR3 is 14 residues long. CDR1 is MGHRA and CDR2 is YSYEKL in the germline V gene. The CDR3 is CASSRTGTNEKLFF. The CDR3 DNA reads TGCGCCAGCAGCCGGACAGGAACTAATGAAAAACTGTTTTTT.

In DNA, the CDR3 is TGTGCCAGCAGGACCTTGGATAGCTCCTATAATTCACCCCTCCACTTT. This encodes CASRTLDSSYNSPLHF. The V call is TRBV6-1, the J call TRBJ1-6; D call uncertain. V dropped 6 bases and J dropped 0 bases, with 12 bases sitting between them. This CDR3 contains 16 residues. Germline V CDR1 and CDR2: MNHNS, SASEGT.

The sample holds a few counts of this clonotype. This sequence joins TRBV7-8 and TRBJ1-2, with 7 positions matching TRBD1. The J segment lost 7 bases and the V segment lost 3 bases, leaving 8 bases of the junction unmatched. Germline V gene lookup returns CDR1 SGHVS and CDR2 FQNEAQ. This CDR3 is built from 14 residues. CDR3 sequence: CASSFQPDRAGYTF. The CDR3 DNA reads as TGTGCCAGCAGCTTTCAACCTGACAGGGCTGGCTACACCTTC.

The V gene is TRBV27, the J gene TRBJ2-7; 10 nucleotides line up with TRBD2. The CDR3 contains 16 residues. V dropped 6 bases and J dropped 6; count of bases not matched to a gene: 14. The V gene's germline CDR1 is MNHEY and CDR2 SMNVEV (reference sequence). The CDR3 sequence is CASSRIGPSGSGEQYF. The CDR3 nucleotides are TGTGCCAGCAGCCGTATAGGTCCTAGCGGGAGTGGCGAGCAGTACTTC.

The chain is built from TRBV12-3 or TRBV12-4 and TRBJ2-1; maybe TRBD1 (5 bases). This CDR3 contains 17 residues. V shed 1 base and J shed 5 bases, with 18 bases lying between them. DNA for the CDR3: TGTGCCAGCAGTTTAGAGGCTTGGGGCTGGATCGACAATGAGCAGTTCTTC. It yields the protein CASSLEAWGWIDNEQFF.

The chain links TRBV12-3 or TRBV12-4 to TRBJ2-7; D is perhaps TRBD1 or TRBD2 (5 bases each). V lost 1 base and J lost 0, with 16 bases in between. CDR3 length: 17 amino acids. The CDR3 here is CASSLGGRQRSSYEQYF. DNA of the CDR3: TGTGCCAGCAGTTTAGGGGGACGACAGCGATCCTCCTACGAGCAGTACTTC.

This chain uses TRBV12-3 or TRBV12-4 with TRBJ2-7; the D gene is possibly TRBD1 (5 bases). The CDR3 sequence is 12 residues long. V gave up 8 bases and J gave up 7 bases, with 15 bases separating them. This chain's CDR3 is CASHMVAGEQYF. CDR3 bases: TGTGCCAGCCATATGGTAGCAGGGGAGCAGTACTTC.

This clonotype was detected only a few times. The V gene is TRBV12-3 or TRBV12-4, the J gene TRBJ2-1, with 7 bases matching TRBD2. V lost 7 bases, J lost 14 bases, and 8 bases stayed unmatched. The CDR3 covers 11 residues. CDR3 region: CASTKEGGEFF. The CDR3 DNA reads TGTGCCAGCACTAAAGAGGGAGGGGAGTTCTTC.

CDR3 loop: CASSPAGGYYEQYF. CDR3 sequence (DNA): TGTGCCAGCAGCCCTGCGGGGGGGTACTACGAGCAGTACTTC. J is TRBJ2-7 and V is TRBV7-2, with 9 bases that match TRBD2. V lost 5 bases, J lost 3 bases, and 5 bases stayed unmatched. CDR1 is SGHTA and CDR2 is FQGNSA in the germline V gene. The CDR3 has 14 residues.

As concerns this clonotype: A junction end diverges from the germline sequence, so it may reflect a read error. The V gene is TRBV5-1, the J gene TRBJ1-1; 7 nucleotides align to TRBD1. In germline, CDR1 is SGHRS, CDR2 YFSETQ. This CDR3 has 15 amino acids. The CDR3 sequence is CASTKSTGWDTEAFF. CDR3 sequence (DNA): TGCGCCAGCACAAAGTCGACAGGGTGGGACACCGAAGCTTTCTTT.

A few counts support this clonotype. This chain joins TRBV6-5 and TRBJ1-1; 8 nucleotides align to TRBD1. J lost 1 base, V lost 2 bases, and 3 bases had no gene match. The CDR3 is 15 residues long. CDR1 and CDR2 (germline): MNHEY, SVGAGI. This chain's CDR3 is CASSYQGAGNTEAFF. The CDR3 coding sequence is TGTGCCAGCAGTTACCAGGGGGCAGGGAACACTGAAGCTTTCTTT.